This T cell receptor beta chain is drawn from a study of OX40 agonist ivuxolimab in advanced cancers. Study overall: Patients received ivuxolimab, an agonistic anti-OX40 (CD134) antibody. Intravenous ivuxolimab at 0.01 to 10 mg/kg was given to patients every 2 weeks.

The table came from immunoSEQ multiplex PCR; TCRdb's copy has only in-frame clones and leaves some out. The sample holds fewer than 90,000 clones, over 85% seen once. This clone was seen a single time. Germline-derived CDR1 and CDR2 are SGDLS and YYNGEE. CDR3 size: 18 residues. The J segment lost 2 bases and the V segment lost 4 bases, leaving 7 bases of the junction unmatched. The V call is TRBV9, the J call TRBJ2-3; TRBD2 agrees at 16 bases. Material: CD4+ or CD8+ T cells sorted from blood, obtained in a trial of the OX40 agonist ivuxolimab. The receptor was isolated from an adult with an advanced solid tumor such as melanoma, head and neck, liver or kidney cancer. The CDR3 DNA sequence: TGTGCCAGCAGCCAATACGGGACTAGCGGGGGGGTCACAGATACGCAGTATTTT. It translates to CASSQYGTSGGVTDTQYF.